A selection of T cell receptor beta chains follows, all from one sample in a study of beta chain features in type 1 diabetes. The data were produced by immunoSEQ multiplex PCR, yet TCRdb's version contains in-frame clones alone and is incomplete. The sample lists about 160,000 clones; roughly 8.1% were seen once. The sequencing input was central memory CD4+ T cells from blood. Receptors were obtained from a young man in good health. The CDR3 runs from the conserved cysteine through the conserved F or W. Fields, in order: V gene, J gene, D gene, clone size, CDR3 DNA, CDR3 protein. A D gene is named only where the DNA matches it firmly. Rows give clone size only sometimes, using once, few, many, or a class for an expanded clone.

>TRBV7-2|TRBJ2-1|.|many
TGTGCCAGCAGCAGTAGTATGAATGAGCAGTTCTTC
CASSSSMNEQFF
>TRBV18|TRBJ2-2|TRBD1|few
TGTGCCAGCTCATCCCGGGACAGGGCCGACGGGGAGCTGTTTTTT
CASSSRDRADGELFF
>TRBV28|TRBJ1-2|TRBD1|few
TGTGCCAGCAGTGAACCCGGGACAGGGACCGGCTACACCTTC
CASSEPGTGTGYTF
>TRBV6-5|TRBJ2-1|TRBD1|few
TGTGCCAGCCAGCGGGACAGGGGCCCCTACAATGAGCAGTTCTTC
CASQRDRGPYNEQFF
>TRBV4-3|TRBJ1-1|TRBD1|.
TGCGCCAGCAGCCAAGGCTTGTGGGGGCAGGGGGCCTCTGAAGCTTTCTTT
CASSQGLWGQGASEAFF
>TRBV9|TRBJ2-5|TRBD2|many
TGTGCCAGCAGCGTAACTCCTAGCGGACAAGAGACCCAGTACTTC
CASSVTPSGQETQYF
>TRBV30|TRBJ2-7|.|many
TGTGCCTGGATGGGCAAGGGGATGGGCTACGAGCAGTACTTC
CAWMGKGMGYEQYF
>TRBV9|TRBJ2-5|TRBD2|few
TGTGCCAGCAGCGTAGGGGCTAGCGGGAGTGTAGAGACCCAGTACTTC
CASSVGASGSVETQYF
>TRBV29-1|TRBJ1-1|.|many
TGCAGCGTCCGGGACAAAAGGAACACTGAAGCTTTCTTT
CSVRDKRNTEAFF
>TRBV28|TRBJ2-7|TRBD1|many
TGTGCCAGCAGTCCCCCTAGCCGGGACAGGGGGGACTACGAGCAGTACTTC
CASSPPSRDRGDYEQYF
>TRBV6-5|TRBJ1-5|TRBD1|.
TGTGCCAGCAGGGGACAGAGCAATCAGCCCCAGCATTTT
CASRGQSNQPQHF
>TRBV5-1|TRBJ2-1|.|.
TGCGCCAGCAGTAAAACCCAGGTCTACAATGAGCAGTTCTTC
CASSKTQVYNEQFF
>TRBV20-1|TRBJ2-4|TRBD1|.
TGCAGTGCAGGGACAGGGCCCCGCCAGTACTTC
CSAGTGPRQYF
>TRBV4-2|TRBJ2-2|TRBD2|few
TGTGCCAGCAGCACGGGACTAGCGGGGGATCACACCGGGGAGCTGTTTTTT
CASSTGLAGDHTGELFF
>TRBV6-1|TRBJ1-1|TRBD1|few
TGTGCCAGCAGCGGCCAGGGGGCCACTGAAGCTTTCTTT
CASSGQGATEAFF
>TRBV9|TRBJ2-6|TRBD1|many
TGTGCCAGCAGCACCCGAAGGACAGGGTACGGGGCCAACGTCCTGACTTTC
CASSTRRTGYGANVLTF
>TRBV18|TRBJ2-1|.|few
TGTGCCAGCTCACCCCTTAAGGGGATGAGTGAGCAGTTCTTC
CASSPLKGMSEQFF
>TRBV28|TRBJ2-7|.|.
TGTGCCAGCAGTTCAGGGCAGTACTACGAGCAGTACTTC
CASSSGQYYEQYF
>TRBV5-1|TRBJ2-7|.|.
TGCGCCAGCAGCTTGGAGAACAGGGTGCTCGACGAGCAGTACTTC
CASSLENRVLDEQYF
>TRBV9|TRBJ2-5|TRBD2|.
TGTGCCAGCAGCGCGCTAGCGGGACAAGAGACCCAGTACTTC
CASSALAGQETQYF
>TRBV19|TRBJ1-2|.|.
TGTGCCAGTAGATTCCGGTCCGATCCTCCGTATGGCTACACCTTC
CASRFRSDPPYGYTF
>TRBV4-3|TRBJ1-4|.|many
TGCGCCAGCAGCCAAGACTCGGGGGGCCAGGGAAAACTGTTTTTT
CASSQDSGGQGKLFF
>TRBV7-3|TRBJ1-3|.|few
TGTGCCAGCAGCCACAATGGGGGGGCTGGAAACACCATATATTTT
CASSHNGGAGNTIYF
>TRBV6-6|TRBJ2-1|.|.
TGTGCCAGCAGTTACGGGTTTATTGCAGGGTCTAGTAAGCAGTTCTTC
CASSYGFIAGSSKQFF
>TRBV4-2|TRBJ2-7|.|.
TGTGCCAGCAGCCAAGATCTCAGGGGCAGGGGCGAGCAGTACTTC
CASSQDLRGRGEQYF